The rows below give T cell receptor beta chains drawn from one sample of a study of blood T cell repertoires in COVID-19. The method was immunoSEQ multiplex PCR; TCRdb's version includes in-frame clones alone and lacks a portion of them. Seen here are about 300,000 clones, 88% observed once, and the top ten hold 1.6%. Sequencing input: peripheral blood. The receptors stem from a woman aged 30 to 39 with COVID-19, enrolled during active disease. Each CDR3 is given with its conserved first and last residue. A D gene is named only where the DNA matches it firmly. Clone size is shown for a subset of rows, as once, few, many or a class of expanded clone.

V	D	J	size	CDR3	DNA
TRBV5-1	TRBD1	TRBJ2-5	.	CASSLSTGSQETQYF	TGCGCCAGCAGCCTGTCGACAGGGTCCCAAGAGACCCAGTACTTC
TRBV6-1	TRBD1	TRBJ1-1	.	CASSELGQVNTEAFF	TGTGCCAGCAGTGAACTGGGACAGGTGAACACTGAAGCTTTCTTT
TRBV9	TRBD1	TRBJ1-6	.	CASSVGTGYNSPLHF	TGTGCCAGCAGCGTAGGGACAGGCTATAATTCACCCCTCCACTTT
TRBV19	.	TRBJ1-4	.	CASSIFGQTNEKLFF	TGTGCCAGTAGTATCTTTGGACAGACTAATGAAAAACTGTTTTTT
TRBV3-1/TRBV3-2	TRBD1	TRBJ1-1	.	CASSQDPNRGRAEAFF	TGTGCCAGCAGCCAAGATCCGAACAGGGGAAGGGCTGAAGCTTTCTTT
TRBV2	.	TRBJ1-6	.	CASSFSPLHF	TGTGCCAGCAGTTTCTCGCCCCTCCACTTT
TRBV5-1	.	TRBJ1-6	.	CASSFSAGISPLHF	TGCGCCAGCAGTTTCTCGGCAGGGATTTCACCCCTCCACTTT
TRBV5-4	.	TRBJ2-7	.	CASSGGWQPAYEQYF	TGTGCCAGCAGCGGGGGGTGGCAGCCGGCCTACGAGCAGTACTTC
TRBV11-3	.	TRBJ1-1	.	CASSTVPNAEAFF	TGTGCCAGTTCGACAGTACCGAACGCTGAAGCTTTCTTT
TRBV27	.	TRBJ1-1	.	CASQAGNTEAFF	TGTGCCAGCCAAGCGGGAAACACTGAAGCTTTCTTT
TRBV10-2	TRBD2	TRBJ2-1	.	CASSEVAGGPGYEQFF	TGCGCCAGCAGTGAAGTGGCGGGGGGGCCCGGGTATGAGCAGTTCTTC
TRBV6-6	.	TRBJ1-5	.	CASSWDNNQPQHF	TGTGCCAGCAGTTGGGACAACAATCAGCCCCAGCATTTT
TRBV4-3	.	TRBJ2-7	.	CASSPVIDGGEQYF	TGCGCCAGCAGCCCCGTGATTGACGGAGGAGAGCAGTACTTC
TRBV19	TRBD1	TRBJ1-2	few	CASSRRTGGGYTF	TGTGCCAGTAGTCGCCGGACAGGGGGAGGCTACACCTTC
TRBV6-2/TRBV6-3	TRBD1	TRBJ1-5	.	CASSFFGTGLGQPQHF	TGTGCCAGCAGTTTTTTCGGGACAGGGCTTGGGCAGCCCCAGCATTTT
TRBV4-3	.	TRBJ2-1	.	CASSSQLGGEQFF	TGCGCCAGCAGCTCCCAACTAGGTGGTGAGCAGTTCTTC
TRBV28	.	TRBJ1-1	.	CASSFPLRRGNTEAFF	TGTGCCAGCAGTTTCCCCCTTCGTCGGGGGAACACTGAAGCTTTCTTT